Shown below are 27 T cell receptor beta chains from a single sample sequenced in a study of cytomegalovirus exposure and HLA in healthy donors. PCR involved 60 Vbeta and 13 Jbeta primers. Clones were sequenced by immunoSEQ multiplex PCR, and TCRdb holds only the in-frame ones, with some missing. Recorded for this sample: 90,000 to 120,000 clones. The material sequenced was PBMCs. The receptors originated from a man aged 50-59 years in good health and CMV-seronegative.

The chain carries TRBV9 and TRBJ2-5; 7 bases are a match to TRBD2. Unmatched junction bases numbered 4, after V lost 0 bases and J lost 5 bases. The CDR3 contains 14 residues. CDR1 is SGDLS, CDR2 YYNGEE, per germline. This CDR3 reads CASSVVGGLETQYF. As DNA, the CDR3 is TGTGCCAGCAGCGTAGTGGGGGGGTTGGAGACCCAGTACTTC.

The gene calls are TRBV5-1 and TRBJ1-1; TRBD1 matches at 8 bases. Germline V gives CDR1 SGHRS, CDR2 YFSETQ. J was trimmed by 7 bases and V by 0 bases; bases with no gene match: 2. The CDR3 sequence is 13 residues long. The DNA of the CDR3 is TGCGCCAGCAGCTTGGGGACAGGGAATGAAGCTTTCTTT. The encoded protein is CASSLGTGNEAFF.

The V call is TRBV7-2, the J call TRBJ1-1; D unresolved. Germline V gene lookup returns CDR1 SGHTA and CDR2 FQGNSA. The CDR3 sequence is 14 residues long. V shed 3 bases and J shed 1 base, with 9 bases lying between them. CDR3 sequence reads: CASSLGERNTEAFF. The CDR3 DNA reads TGTGCCAGCAGCTTGGGCGAACGGAACACTGAAGCTTTCTTT.

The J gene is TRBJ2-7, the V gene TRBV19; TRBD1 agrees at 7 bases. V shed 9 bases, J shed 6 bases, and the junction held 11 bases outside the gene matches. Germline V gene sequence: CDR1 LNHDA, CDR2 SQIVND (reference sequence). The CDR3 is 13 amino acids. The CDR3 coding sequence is TGTGCCAGCCAGCCAGAACAGGGGCGCGAGCAGTACTTC. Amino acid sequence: CASQPEQGREQYF.

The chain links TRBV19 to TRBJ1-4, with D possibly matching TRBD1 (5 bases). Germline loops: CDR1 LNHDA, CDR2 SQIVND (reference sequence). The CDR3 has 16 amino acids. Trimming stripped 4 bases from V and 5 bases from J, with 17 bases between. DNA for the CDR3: TGTGCCAGTAGTAGGACAACTGGTAGCCCCAATGAAAAACTGTTTTTT. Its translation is CASSRTTGSPNEKLFF.

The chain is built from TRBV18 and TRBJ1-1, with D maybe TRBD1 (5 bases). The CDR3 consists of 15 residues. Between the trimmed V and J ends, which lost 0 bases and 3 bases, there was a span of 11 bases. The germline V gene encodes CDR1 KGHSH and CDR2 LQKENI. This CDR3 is CASSPPAGQHTEAFF. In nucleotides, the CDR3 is TGTGCCAGCTCACCACCGGCCGGACAACACACTGAAGCTTTCTTT.

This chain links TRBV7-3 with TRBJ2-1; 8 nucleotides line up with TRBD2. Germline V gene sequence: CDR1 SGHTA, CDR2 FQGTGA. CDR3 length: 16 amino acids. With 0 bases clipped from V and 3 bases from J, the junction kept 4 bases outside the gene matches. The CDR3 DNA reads TGTGCCAGCAGCTTAACCCCCGGGACTAGCTACAATGAGCAGTTCTTC. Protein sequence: CASSLTPGTSYNEQFF.

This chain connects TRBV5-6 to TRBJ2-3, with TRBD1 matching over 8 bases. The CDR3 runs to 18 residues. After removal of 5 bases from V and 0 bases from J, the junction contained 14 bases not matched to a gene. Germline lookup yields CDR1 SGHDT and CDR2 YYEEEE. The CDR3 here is CASRVGTGIPPSTDTQYF. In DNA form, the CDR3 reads TGTGCCAGCAGGGTGGGGACAGGCATACCACCTAGCACAGATACGCAGTATTTT.

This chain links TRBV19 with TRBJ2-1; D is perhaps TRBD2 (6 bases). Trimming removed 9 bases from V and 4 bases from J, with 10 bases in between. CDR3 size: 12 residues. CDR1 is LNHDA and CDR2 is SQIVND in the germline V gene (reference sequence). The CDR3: CASTTRYNEQFF. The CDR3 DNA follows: TGTGCCAGCACGACTAGGTACAATGAGCAGTTCTTC.

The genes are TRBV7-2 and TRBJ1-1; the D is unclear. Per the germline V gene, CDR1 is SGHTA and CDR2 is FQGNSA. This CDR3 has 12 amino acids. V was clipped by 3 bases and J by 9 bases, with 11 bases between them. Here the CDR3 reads CASSLLVQQAFF. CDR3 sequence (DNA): TGTGCCAGCAGCTTGCTTGTACAGCAAGCTTTCTTT.

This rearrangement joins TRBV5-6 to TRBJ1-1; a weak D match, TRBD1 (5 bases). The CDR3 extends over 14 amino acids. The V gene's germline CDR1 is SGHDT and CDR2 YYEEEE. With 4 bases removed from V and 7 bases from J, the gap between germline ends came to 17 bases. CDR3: CASSIGARVDEAFF. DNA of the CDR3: TGTGCCAGCAGCATTGGGGCCAGGGTTGATGAAGCTTTCTTT. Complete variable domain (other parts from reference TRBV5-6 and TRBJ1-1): DAGVTQSPTHLIKTRGQQVTLRCSPKSGHDTVSWYQQALGQGPQFIFQYYEEEERQRGNFPDRFSGHQFPNYSSELNVNALLLGDSALYLCASSIGARVDEAFFGQGTRLTVV.

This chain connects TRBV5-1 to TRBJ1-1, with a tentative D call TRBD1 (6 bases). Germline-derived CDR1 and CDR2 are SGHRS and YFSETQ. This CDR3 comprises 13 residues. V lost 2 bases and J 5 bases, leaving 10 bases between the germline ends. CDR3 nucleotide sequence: TGCGCCAGCAGCTTCGGGGGGGCAACTGAAGCTTTCTTT. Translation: CASSFGGATEAFF.

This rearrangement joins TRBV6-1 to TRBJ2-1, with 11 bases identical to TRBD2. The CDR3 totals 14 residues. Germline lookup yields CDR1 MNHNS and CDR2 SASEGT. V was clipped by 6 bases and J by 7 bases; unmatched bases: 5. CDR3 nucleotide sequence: TGTGCCAGCAGCCTAGCGGGGGGTCAGAATGAGCAGTTCTTC. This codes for CASSLAGGQNEQFF.

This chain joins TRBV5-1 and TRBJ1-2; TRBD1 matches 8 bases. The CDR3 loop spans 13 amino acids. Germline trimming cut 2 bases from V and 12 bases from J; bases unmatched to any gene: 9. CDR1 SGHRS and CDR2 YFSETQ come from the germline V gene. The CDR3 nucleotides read TGCGCCAGCAGCTTCGGACAGGGAAGGAGTCACACCTTC. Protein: CASSFGQGRSHTF.

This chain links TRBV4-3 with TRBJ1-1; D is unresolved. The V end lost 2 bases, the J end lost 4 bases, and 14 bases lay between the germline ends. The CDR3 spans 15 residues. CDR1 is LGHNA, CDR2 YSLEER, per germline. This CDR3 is CASSQSAVRSTEAFF. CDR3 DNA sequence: TGCGCCAGCAGCCAATCGGCCGTCCGGAGCACTGAAGCTTTCTTT.

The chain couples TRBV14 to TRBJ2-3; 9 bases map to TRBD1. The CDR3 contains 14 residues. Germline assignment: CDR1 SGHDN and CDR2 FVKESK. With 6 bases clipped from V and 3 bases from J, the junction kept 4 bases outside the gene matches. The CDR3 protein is CASSLGQGTDTQYF. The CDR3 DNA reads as TGTGCCAGCAGTCTTGGACAGGGGACAGATACGCAGTATTTT.

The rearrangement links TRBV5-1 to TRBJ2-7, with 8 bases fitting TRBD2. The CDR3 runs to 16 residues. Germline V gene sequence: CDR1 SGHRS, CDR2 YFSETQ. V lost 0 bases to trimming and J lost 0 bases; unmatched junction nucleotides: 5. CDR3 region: CASSLDRGGSSYEQYF. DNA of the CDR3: TGCGCCAGCAGCTTGGATCGCGGGGGGAGCTCCTACGAGCAGTACTTC.

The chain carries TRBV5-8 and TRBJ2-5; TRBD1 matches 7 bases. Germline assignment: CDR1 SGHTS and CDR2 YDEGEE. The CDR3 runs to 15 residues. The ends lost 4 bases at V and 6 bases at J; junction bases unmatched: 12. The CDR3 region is CASSPLKQGTKTQYF. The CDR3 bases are TGTGCCAGCAGCCCCCTGAAACAGGGGACGAAGACCCAGTACTTC.

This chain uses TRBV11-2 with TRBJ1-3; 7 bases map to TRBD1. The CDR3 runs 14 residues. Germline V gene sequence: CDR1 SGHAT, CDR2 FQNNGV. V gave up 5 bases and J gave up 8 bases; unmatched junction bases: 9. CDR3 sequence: CASSKHGQVDTIYF. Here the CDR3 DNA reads TGTGCCAGCAGCAAACATGGACAGGTAGACACCATATATTTT. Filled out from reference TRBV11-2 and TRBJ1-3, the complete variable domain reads EAGVAQSPRYKIIEKRQSVAFWCNPISGHATLYWYQQILGQGPKLLIQFQNNGVVDDSQLPKDRFSAERLKGVDSTLKIQPAKLEDSAVYLCASSKHGQVDTIYFGEGSWLTVV.

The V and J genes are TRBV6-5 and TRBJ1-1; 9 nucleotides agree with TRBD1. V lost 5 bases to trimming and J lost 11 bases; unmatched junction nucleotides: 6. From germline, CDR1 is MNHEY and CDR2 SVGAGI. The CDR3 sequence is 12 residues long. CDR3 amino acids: CASSQPGQGAFF. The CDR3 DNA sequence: TGTGCCAGCAGTCAACCGGGACAGGGTGCTTTCTTT.

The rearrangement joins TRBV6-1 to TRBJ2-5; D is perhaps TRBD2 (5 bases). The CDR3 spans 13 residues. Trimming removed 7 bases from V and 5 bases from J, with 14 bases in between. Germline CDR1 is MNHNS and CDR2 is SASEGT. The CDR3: CASTPRGGETQYF. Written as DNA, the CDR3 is TGTGCCAGCACTCCTCGGGGTGGGGAGACCCAGTACTTC.

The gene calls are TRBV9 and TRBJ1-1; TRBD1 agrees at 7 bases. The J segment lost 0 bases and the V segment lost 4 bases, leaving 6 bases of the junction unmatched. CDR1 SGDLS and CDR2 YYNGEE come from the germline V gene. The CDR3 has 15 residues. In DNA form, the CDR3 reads TGTGCCAGCAGCACATCCGGGACAGTGAACACTGAAGCTTTCTTT. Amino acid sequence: CASSTSGTVNTEAFF.

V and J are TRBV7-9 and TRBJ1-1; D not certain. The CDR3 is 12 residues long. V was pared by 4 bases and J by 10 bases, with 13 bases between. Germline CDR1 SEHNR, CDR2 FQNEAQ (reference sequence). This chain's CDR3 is CASSSQVVGAFF. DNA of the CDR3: TGTGCCAGCAGCTCCCAGGTAGTCGGAGCTTTCTTT.

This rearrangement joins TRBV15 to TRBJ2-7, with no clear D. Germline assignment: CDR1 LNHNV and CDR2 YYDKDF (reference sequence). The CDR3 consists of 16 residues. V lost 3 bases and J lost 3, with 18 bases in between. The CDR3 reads CATSSGLRQRNYEQYF. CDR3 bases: TGTGCCACCAGCAGCGGCTTGCGTCAGAGGAACTACGAGCAGTACTTC.

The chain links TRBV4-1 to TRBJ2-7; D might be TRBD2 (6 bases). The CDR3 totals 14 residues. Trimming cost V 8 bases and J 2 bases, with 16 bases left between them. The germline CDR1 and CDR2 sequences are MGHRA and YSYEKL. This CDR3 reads CASGGTKGPYEQYF. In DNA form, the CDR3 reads TGCGCCAGCGGAGGGACCAAAGGGCCCTACGAGCAGTACTTC.

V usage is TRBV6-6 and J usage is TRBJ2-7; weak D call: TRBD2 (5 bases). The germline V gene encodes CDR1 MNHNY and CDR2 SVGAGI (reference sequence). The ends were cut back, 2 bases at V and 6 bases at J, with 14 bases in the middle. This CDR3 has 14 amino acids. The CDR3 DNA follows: TGTGCCAGCAGTTACCAAGGAGAAGAGGGCGAGCAGTACTTC. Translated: CASSYQGEEGEQYF.

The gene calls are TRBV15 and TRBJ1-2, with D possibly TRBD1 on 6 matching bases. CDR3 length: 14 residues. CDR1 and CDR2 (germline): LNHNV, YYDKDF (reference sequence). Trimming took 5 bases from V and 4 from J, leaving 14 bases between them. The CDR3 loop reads CATSGTSEGYGYTF. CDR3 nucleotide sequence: TGTGCCACCAGCGGGACATCTGAGGGCTATGGCTACACCTTC.